This T cell receptor beta chain derives from a study of spatial heterogeneity in lung cancer. MiXCR, run by TCRdb on the 5' RACE reads, gives a single entry per CDR3 protein. The table shows about 26,000 distinct CDR3 sequences, with 9.5% to 15% occurring only once. The J segment lost 5 bases and the V segment lost 6 bases, leaving 8 bases of the junction unmatched. CDR3 length: 14 amino acids. The time point here: sample taken at primary tumor resection. The input material, whole RNA from tumor, nontumor lung or frozen PBMC, was sequenced unsorted. Remarks on this clonotype: A much bigger clone sits one base away, suggesting this may be a read error.

The TCR originated in a female donor with early-stage non-small cell lung cancer. The starting material was PBMCs, obtained at surgery. The chain carries TRBV12-3 or TRBV12-4 and TRBJ1-1; 8 nucleotides agree with TRBD1. CDR3 sequence: CASSSSGGRTEAFF. CDR3 DNA: TGTGCCAGCAGCTCGTCAGGGGGCCGAACTGAAGCTTTCTTT.